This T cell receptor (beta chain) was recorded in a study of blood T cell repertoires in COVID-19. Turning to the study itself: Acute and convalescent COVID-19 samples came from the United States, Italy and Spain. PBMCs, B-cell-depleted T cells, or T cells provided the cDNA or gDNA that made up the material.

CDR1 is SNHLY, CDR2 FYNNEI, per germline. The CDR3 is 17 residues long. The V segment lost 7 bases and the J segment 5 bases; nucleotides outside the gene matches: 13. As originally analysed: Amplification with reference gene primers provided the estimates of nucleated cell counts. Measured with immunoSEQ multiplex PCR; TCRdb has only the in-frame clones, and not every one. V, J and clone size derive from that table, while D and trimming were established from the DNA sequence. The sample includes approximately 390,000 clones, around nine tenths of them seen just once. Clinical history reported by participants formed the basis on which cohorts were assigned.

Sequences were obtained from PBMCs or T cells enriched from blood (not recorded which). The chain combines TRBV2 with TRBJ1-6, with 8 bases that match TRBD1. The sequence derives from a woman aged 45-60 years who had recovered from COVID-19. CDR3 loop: CASTPDRAFANNSPLHF. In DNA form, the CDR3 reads TGTGCCAGCACCCCGGACAGGGCGTTCGCCAATAATTCACCCCTCCACTTT.